This is a list of T cell receptor beta chains from one sample in a study of blood T cell repertoires in COVID-19. TCRdb's table, derived via immunoSEQ multiplex PCR, lists solely in-frame clones and lacks some. The sample carries about 170,000 clones, about 82% recorded once. Source material: peripheral blood. The receptors come from a woman of 80 years or more with COVID-19, enrolled during active disease. Both conserved end residues are part of each CDR3. The order of the fields is D gene, clone size, V gene, J gene, CDR3 DNA, CDR3 protein. A D gene is named only where the DNA matches it firmly. The size field is filled for only some rows; it gives once, few, many or a size class.

d_gene: .
abundance: once
v_gene: TRBV7-2
j_gene: TRBJ1-2
CDR3nt: TGTGCCAGCAGCCGGAGAGCTAACTATGGCTACACCTTC
CDR3aa: CASSRRANYGYTF

d_gene: .
abundance: .
v_gene: TRBV19
j_gene: TRBJ2-3
CDR3nt: TGTGCCAGTAGTATAGGGACTAAATGGTATTTT
CDR3aa: CASSIGTKWYF

d_gene: .
abundance: .
v_gene: TRBV7-8
j_gene: TRBJ1-1
CDR3nt: TGTGCCAGCAGTTCTAACACTGAAGCTTTCTTT
CDR3aa: CASSSNTEAFF

d_gene: .
abundance: .
v_gene: TRBV11-2
j_gene: TRBJ2-7
CDR3nt: TGTGCCAGCAGCTTACCCCCAGTGTTCGAGCAGTACTTC
CDR3aa: CASSLPPVFEQYF

d_gene: TRBD1
abundance: .
v_gene: TRBV28
j_gene: TRBJ1-4
CDR3nt: TGTGCCAGCAGTTTGGGGACAGGCGCGGGAGAAAAACTGTTTTTT
CDR3aa: CASSLGTGAGEKLFF

d_gene: .
abundance: .
v_gene: TRBV9
j_gene: TRBJ2-3
CDR3nt: TGTGCCAGCAGCCCCCAGGCGCCGGGGGTGATAGATACGCAGTATTTT
CDR3aa: CASSPQAPGVIDTQYF

d_gene: .
abundance: .
v_gene: TRBV4-1
j_gene: TRBJ1-2
CDR3nt: TGCGCCAGCAGCCCCCTATCGATTCTCGGGCAGGGTTATGGCTACACCTTC
CDR3aa: CASSPLSILGQGYGYTF

d_gene: .
abundance: .
v_gene: TRBV11-2
j_gene: TRBJ1-1
CDR3nt: TGTGCCAGCAGCTTAGGCCAGGGAAGCACTGAAGCTTTCTTT
CDR3aa: CASSLGQGSTEAFF

d_gene: TRBD1
abundance: few
v_gene: TRBV11-2
j_gene: TRBJ1-1
CDR3nt: TGTGCCAGCACCCTAGACAGGGCCACTGAAGCTTTCTTT
CDR3aa: CASTLDRATEAFF

d_gene: TRBD1
abundance: .
v_gene: TRBV6-6
j_gene: TRBJ1-2
CDR3nt: TGTGCCAGCAGTCACCCTCTTGGACAGGGGGGCAACTATGGCTACACCTTC
CDR3aa: CASSHPLGQGGNYGYTF

d_gene: .
abundance: .
v_gene: TRBV5-4
j_gene: TRBJ1-5
CDR3nt: TGTGCCAGCAGCTTGATGGGGGCTCGGGGCAATCAGCCCCAGCATTTT
CDR3aa: CASSLMGARGNQPQHF

d_gene: TRBD2
abundance: .
v_gene: TRBV5-5
j_gene: TRBJ2-6
CDR3nt: TGTGCCAGCAGCTTACCCGGACTAGCGGGAGTGGTCGGGGCCAACGTCCTGACTTTC
CDR3aa: CASSLPGLAGVVGANVLTF

d_gene: .
abundance: .
v_gene: TRBV9
j_gene: TRBJ2-2
CDR3nt: TGTGCCAGCAGCGTCAGCTGGGACTCTACGGGTGGGGAGCTGTTTTTT
CDR3aa: CASSVSWDSTGGELFF

d_gene: TRBD1
abundance: .
v_gene: TRBV3-1/TRBV3-2
j_gene: TRBJ1-3
CDR3nt: TGTGCCAGCAGCCAAGGATACTTGACAGGGGACGGAAACACCATATATTTT
CDR3aa: CASSQGYLTGDGNTIYF

d_gene: TRBD1
abundance: once
v_gene: TRBV5-4
j_gene: TRBJ2-5
CDR3nt: TGTGCCAGCAGCCGTGACAGGGGGCGACCAGACCAGTACTTC
CDR3aa: CASSRDRGRPDQYF

d_gene: .
abundance: once
v_gene: TRBV9
j_gene: TRBJ1-3
CDR3nt: TGTGCCAGCAGCGTAGGGGGCACTAACTCTGGAAACACCATATATTTT
CDR3aa: CASSVGGTNSGNTIYF

d_gene: TRBD2
abundance: few
v_gene: TRBV7-3
j_gene: TRBJ2-1
CDR3nt: TGTGCCAGCAGCCTAGCGACTAGCGGGGACAATGAGCAGTTCTTC
CDR3aa: CASSLATSGDNEQFF

d_gene: .
abundance: .
v_gene: TRBV5-1
j_gene: TRBJ1-6
CDR3nt: TGCGCCAGCAGCTTGACGGGAAGCAATTCACCCCTCCACTTT
CDR3aa: CASSLTGSNSPLHF

d_gene: .
abundance: .
v_gene: TRBV7-9
j_gene: TRBJ1-1
CDR3nt: TGTGCCAGCAGTTCACAGGGAGTCGGCACTGAAGCTTTCTTT
CDR3aa: CASSSQGVGTEAFF

d_gene: .
abundance: .
v_gene: TRBV4-1
j_gene: TRBJ1-5
CDR3nt: TGCGCCAGCAGCCTACAGAGCCATCAGCCCCAGCATTTT
CDR3aa: CASSLQSHQPQHF

d_gene: .
abundance: .
v_gene: TRBV27
j_gene: TRBJ1-3
CDR3nt: TGTGCCAGCAGTTTAGAAGGGGCCCGCGGAAACACCATATATTTT
CDR3aa: CASSLEGARGNTIYF